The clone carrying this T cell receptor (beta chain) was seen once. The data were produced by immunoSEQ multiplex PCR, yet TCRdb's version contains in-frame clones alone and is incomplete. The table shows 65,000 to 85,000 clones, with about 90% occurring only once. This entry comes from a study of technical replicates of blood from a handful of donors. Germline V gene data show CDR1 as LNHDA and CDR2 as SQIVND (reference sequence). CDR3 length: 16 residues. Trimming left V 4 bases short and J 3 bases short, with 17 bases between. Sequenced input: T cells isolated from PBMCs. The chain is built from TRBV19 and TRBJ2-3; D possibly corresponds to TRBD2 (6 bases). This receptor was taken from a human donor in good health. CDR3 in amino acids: CASSNLAGLGTDTQYF. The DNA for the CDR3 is TGTGCCAGTAGTAACCTTGCGGGGTTGGGGACAGATACGCAGTATTTT.